The clone carrying this T cell receptor (beta chain) was seen a few times. The antigen is unknown. Sequenced material consisted of expressed TCRB transcripts (all of the isolated RNA was reverse transcribed). The protocol was immunoSEQ multiplex PCR, while the TCRdb copy is restricted to in-frame clones and leaves out a portion. Found here are 160,000 or so clones, 7.5% to 10% of them singletons; the top ten hold 2.3%. V lost 6 bases and J 7 bases, leaving 19 bases between the germline ends. Germline assignment: CDR1 MNHEY and CDR2 SVGAGI. CDR3 length equals 15 residues. The data belong to a study of beta chain features in type 1 diabetes. Notes on the study in general: Moderate yet significant TCRB CDR3 shortening was seen in Type 1 diabetes patients in all four CD4+ subsets.

Every participating donor gave one draw, a heparinised blood sample averaging approximately 120 mL. The sequence came from a woman younger than 30 in good health. The sequencing input was central memory CD4+ T cells from blood. The rearrangement links TRBV6-5 to TRBJ2-1, with D maybe TRBD1 (6 bases). The CDR3 loop is CASSTGQPRKNEQFF. CDR3 DNA: TGTGCCAGCAGCACTGGACAGCCACGGAAGAATGAGCAGTTCTTC.